Following are 21 T cell receptor beta chains from one sample sequenced in a study of T cell repertoires in cytomegalovirus infection (dated by TCRdb to about 2019). Sequencer: Illumina HiSeq 1500. The raw public reads went through TCRdb reprocessing: fastp at Q25, MiXCR clone calling, in-frame beta chains kept. For every CDR3 protein sequence, its rows merge into one entry that carries the most common genes and DNA. The sample includes about 890,000 distinct CDR3 sequences, with less than 40% observed a single time. Of the sample, over 13% is held by the ten largest clones. This specimen's treatment or condition label, interpreted: in vitro stimulation with specific CMV peptide epitopes to enrich CMV-specific T cells. No antigen has been assigned to these receptors. The sequencing used cultured CD8+ T cells from PBMCs, collected from culture after CMV antigen stimulation. The source is a human donor in good health (CMV status not recorded). Some clones in this sample may be carry-over from other donors' samples.

Many counts were recorded for this clonotype. The chain recombines TRBV7-2 with TRBJ1-2; D not resolved. The CDR3 is 11 residues long. V dropped 10 bases and J dropped 0 bases, with 6 bases sitting between them. Germline V gives CDR1 SGHTA, CDR2 FQGNSA. CDR3 DNA sequence: TGTGCCATCATAGCTAACTATGGCTACACCTTC. Its protein is CAIIANYGYTF.

This clonotype showed up just a few times. The V and J genes are TRBV10-3 and TRBJ2-1; D perhaps matches TRBD1 (5 bases). V lost 0 bases and J 6 bases, leaving 18 bases between the germline ends. The CDR3 has 17 residues. The germline V gene encodes CDR1 ENHRY and CDR2 SYGVKD. CDR3 residues: CAISESGAHLGPNEQFF. CDR3 bases: TGTGCCATCAGTGAGTCTGGGGCGCACCTCGGGCCCAATGAGCAGTTCTTC.

V is TRBV9 and J is TRBJ2-2; no firm D call. Germline CDR1 and CDR2: SGDLS and YYNGEE. V gave up 2 bases and J gave up 7 bases, with 9 bases separating them. The CDR3 spans 13 residues. Written as DNA, the CDR3 is TGTGCCAGCAGCGTCGCGGAGAACGGGGAGCTGTTTTTT. Protein product: CASSVAENGELFF.

This clonotype was observed many times. V usage is TRBV7-8 and J usage is TRBJ2-7, with D perhaps matching TRBD1 (6 bases). Germline V lookup: CDR1 SGHVS, CDR2 FQNEAQ. The CDR3 runs 14 residues. The V end lost 0 bases, the J end lost 2 bases, and 8 bases lay between the germline ends. CDR3 in DNA: TGTGCCAGCAGCTTAGCGGGGGCGCCCTACGAGCAGTACTTC. Amino acid sequence: CASSLAGAPYEQYF.

This clonotype came up a few times. The gene calls are TRBV6-2 or TRBV6-3 and TRBJ2-5; the D gene could be TRBD1 or TRBD2 (6 bases each). Trimming left V 5 bases short and J 7 bases short, with 23 bases between. The CDR3 runs 16 residues. Germline V gene data show CDR1 as MNHEY and CDR2 as SVGEGT. The CDR3 sequence is CASSQFGQRVFWTQYF. CDR3 coding DNA: TGTGCCAGCAGTCAATTTGGACAGCGGGTGTTTTGGACCCAGTACTTC.

Worth noting for this clonotype: The junction departs from the called germline gene at one end, perhaps through a read error. The chain employs TRBV28 and TRBJ1-4; 7 bases are shared with TRBD1. The CDR3 sequence is 21 residues long. Germline-derived CDR1 and CDR2 are MDHEN and SYDVKM. The CDR3 reads CASSPNFRTGLLTTTDETLFF. The CDR3 region has the DNA TGTGCCAGCAGTCCAAACTTTCGGACAGGCTTATTAACGACCACGGATGAAACACTGTTTTTT. The whole variable domain, remainder taken from reference TRBV28 and TRBJ1-4, is DVKVTQSSRYLVKRTGEKVFLECVQDMDHENMFWYRQDPGLGLRLIYFSYDVKMKEKGDIPEGYSVSREKKERFSLILESASTNQTSMYLCASSPNFRTGLLTTTDETLFFGSGTQLSVL.

This clonotype was detected ten times or more. The V call is TRBV7-9, the J call TRBJ2-1; D is ambiguous. CDR3 length equals 15 residues. Germline loops: CDR1 SEHNR, CDR2 FQNEAQ (reference sequence). V was pared by 1 base and J by 6 bases, with 13 bases between. The CDR3 reads CASSLVGAPGNEQFF. The CDR3 DNA sequence: TGTGCCAGCAGCTTAGTTGGAGCGCCAGGCAATGAGCAGTTCTTC.

V gene TRBV5-1 combines with J gene TRBJ2-2; 8 nucleotides agree with TRBD2. Per the germline V gene, CDR1 is SGHRS and CDR2 is YFSETQ. The CDR3 length is 16 residues. V trimming: 1 base; J trimming: 4 bases; junction bases outside the gene matches: 6. The CDR3 reads CASSLSRGGFTGELFF. The DNA for the CDR3 is TGCGCCAGCAGCTTGTCACGGGGGGGATTCACCGGGGAGCTGTTTTTT.

A few counts support this clonotype. At one end the junction does not follow the germline gene, possibly because of a read error. The CDR3: CASSPGLDRELFF. In nucleotides, the CDR3 is TGTGCCAGCAGCCCAGGACTGGACAGGGAGTTGTTTTTT. The rearrangement joins TRBV12-3 or TRBV12-4 to TRBJ2-2; 8 nucleotides agree with TRBD1. The CDR3 loop spans 13 amino acids.

The genes are TRBV20-1 and TRBJ1-2; D possibly corresponds to TRBD1 (6 bases). From germline, CDR1 is DFQATT and CDR2 SNEGSKA (reference sequence). Trimming cost V 6 bases and J 8 bases, with 25 bases left between them. This CDR3 region has 15 residues. DNA for the CDR3: TGCAGTGCCGATTCCGGTTATCAGGGAGGGGGAGGCTACACCTTC. Protein product: CSADSGYQGGGGYTF.

The chain uses TRBV6-6 and TRBJ1-5; weak D call: TRBD1 (5 bases). This CDR3 spans 13 amino acids. Germline V gives CDR1 MNHNY, CDR2 SVGAGI (reference sequence). Trimming shortened V by 10 bases and J by 7 bases, and 17 bases separated the two germline ends. For the CDR3, the DNA is TGTGCCACTAACAGCGGACGGGGGCAGCCCCAGCATTTT. Its protein is CATNSGRGQPQHF.

This clonotype was observed a handful of times. The genes are TRBV7-3 and TRBJ2-1; TRBD2 is a possible D gene (7 bases). CDR1 and CDR2 (germline): SGHTA, FQGTGA. With 3 bases removed from V and 2 bases from J, the gap between germline ends came to 20 bases. This CDR3 has 18 amino acids. The CDR3 region has the DNA TGTGCCAGCAGCTTTCTGGGAGGGACAATAACTCCCTACAATGAGCAGTTCTTC. It translates to CASSFLGGTITPYNEQFF.

This chain uses TRBV7-8 with TRBJ1-1, with a tentative D call TRBD1 (5 bases). This CDR3 contains 12 residues. Germline V gene data show CDR1 as SGHVS and CDR2 as FQNEAQ. Trimming shortened V by 8 bases and J by 8 bases, and 15 bases separated the two germline ends. CDR3 amino acids: CASAGGMPEAFF. CDR3 nucleotide sequence: TGTGCCAGCGCGGGGGGAATGCCCGAAGCTTTCTTT.

The chain employs TRBV6-2 or TRBV6-3 and TRBJ2-5, with no clear D. The ends were cut back, 2 bases at V and 4 bases at J, with 11 bases in the middle. Germline values: CDR1 MNHEY, CDR2 SVGEGT. The CDR3 is 14 residues long. The CDR3 is CASSYAARGETQYF. DNA for the CDR3: TGTGCCAGCAGTTACGCCGCTAGAGGAGAGACCCAGTACTTC.

V gene TRBV4-1 combines with J gene TRBJ1-4; 9 bases are shared with TRBD1. Germline V gene data show CDR1 as MGHRA and CDR2 as YSYEKL. The CDR3 has 15 amino acids. The V gene end was trimmed by 3 bases and the J gene end by 8 bases; junction bases not matched to a gene: 7. Here the CDR3 DNA reads TGCGCCAGCAGCCAGAGCGACAGGGGGGAAGAAAAACTGTTTTTT. This sequence encodes CASSQSDRGEEKLFF.

The rearrangement links TRBV6-5 to TRBJ2-1, with D uncertain. The CDR3 sequence is 14 residues long. Germline values: CDR1 MNHEY, CDR2 SVGAGI. V was cut by 11 bases and J by 2 bases, with 16 bases left in between. CDR3: CAAAKGGPYNEQFF. The CDR3 DNA reads TGTGCCGCCGCAAAAGGCGGTCCCTACAATGAGCAGTTCTTC.

This clonotype was counted between two and nine times. This chain joins TRBV27 and TRBJ2-5; D possibly corresponds to TRBD2 (5 bases). The germline gives CDR1 MNHEY, CDR2 SMNVEV (reference sequence). This CDR3 comprises 15 residues. V was trimmed by 5 bases and J by 0 bases, leaving 13 bases between them. CDR3 sequence: CASSPGLEYQETQYF. The CDR3 nucleotides read TGTGCCAGCAGTCCCGGACTGGAATACCAAGAGACCCAGTACTTC.

The chain couples TRBV27 to TRBJ2-3; no definite D call. Germline V lookup: CDR1 MNHEY, CDR2 SMNVEV (reference sequence). V was trimmed by 2 bases and J by 2 bases, leaving 14 bases between them. The CDR3 has 16 residues. The CDR3 sequence: CASSLARSASTDTQYF. The CDR3 bases are TGTGCCAGCAGTTTAGCCAGGTCCGCCTCCACAGATACGCAGTATTTT.

The chain's CDR3 is CASIKGGILYNEQFF. The CDR3, as DNA: TGTGCCAGCATAAAAGGGGGCATATTATACAATGAGCAGTTCTTC. The chain carries TRBV7-9 and TRBJ2-1, with TRBD1 identical over 7 bases. Germline V lookup: CDR1 SEHNR, CDR2 FQNEAQ (reference sequence). The CDR3 has 15 residues. V shed 7 bases, J shed 4 bases, and the junction held 10 bases outside the gene matches.

This clonotype was counted only a few times. V usage is TRBV5-5 and J usage is TRBJ1-2; a possible D gene is TRBD1 (5 bases). The CDR3 contains 14 residues. Germline V gene data show CDR1 as SGHKS and CDR2 as YYEKEE (reference sequence). The germline V and J ends were trimmed by 4 bases and 1 base, with 11 bases remaining between them. The CDR3 coding sequence is TGTGCCAGCAGCGAGGGGCAGGTTAACTATGGCTACACCTTC. Its translation: CASSEGQVNYGYTF.

The V gene is TRBV6-2 or TRBV6-3, the J gene TRBJ2-2, with TRBD1 matching over 7 bases. Germline V gene lookup returns CDR1 MNHEY and CDR2 SVGEGT. The CDR3 is 16 amino acids. V lost 2 bases, J lost 1 base, and 4 bases stayed unmatched. CDR3 sequence reads: CASSYPQGENTGELFF. In nucleotides, the CDR3 is TGTGCCAGCAGTTACCCGCAGGGGGAGAACACCGGGGAGCTGTTTTTT.